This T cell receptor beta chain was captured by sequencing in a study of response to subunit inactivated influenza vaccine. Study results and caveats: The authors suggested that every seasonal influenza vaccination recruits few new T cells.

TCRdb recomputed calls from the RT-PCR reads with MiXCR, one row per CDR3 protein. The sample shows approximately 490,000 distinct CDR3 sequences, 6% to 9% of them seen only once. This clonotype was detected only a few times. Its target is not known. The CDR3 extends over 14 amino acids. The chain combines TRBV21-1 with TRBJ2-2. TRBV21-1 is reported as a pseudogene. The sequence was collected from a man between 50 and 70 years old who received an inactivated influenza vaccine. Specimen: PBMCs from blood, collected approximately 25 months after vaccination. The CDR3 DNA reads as TGTGCCAGCAGCAGGGCACGGAACACCGGGGAGCTGTTTTTT. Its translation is CASSRARNTGELFF.